Following are 24 T cell receptor beta chains from one sample sequenced in a study of blood T cell repertoires in COVID-19. The data were produced by immunoSEQ multiplex PCR, yet TCRdb's version contains in-frame clones alone and is incomplete. The sample comprises under 95,000 clones, approximately 89% of which are singletons, and just over 2.5% rests with the top ten. Sequenced sample: peripheral blood. These receptors originate from a man over 45 with COVID-19, enrolled during active disease.

The rearrangement uses TRBV18 and TRBJ2-1, with D hard to call. With 3 bases removed from V and 8 bases from J, the gap between germline ends came to 11 bases. The CDR3 sequence is 13 residues long. CDR1 and CDR2 from the germline V gene are KGHSH and LQKENI. The CDR3 DNA reads as TGTGCCAGCTCACCGCCGGAGCTGGATGAGCAGTTCTTC. Its translation: CASSPPELDEQFF. Supplemented by reference TRBV18 and TRBJ2-1, the full variable domain reads NAGVMQNPRHLVRRRGQEARLRCSPMKGHSHVYWYRQLPEEGLKFMVYLQKENIIDESGMPKERFSAEFPKEGPSILRIQQVVRGDSAAYFCASSPPELDEQFFGPGTRLTVL.

This chain links TRBV3-1 (or the pseudogene TRBV3-2) with TRBJ2-1; 9 bases align to TRBD2. Germline loops: CDR1 LGHDT, CDR2 YNNKEL (reference sequence). The CDR3 extends over 15 amino acids. V dropped 4 bases and J dropped 7; count of bases not matched to a gene: 8. As DNA, the CDR3 is TGTGCCAGCAGCCCTACTAGCGGGTCTCTTAATGAGCAGTTCTTC. This gives the protein CASSPTSGSLNEQFF.

The rearrangement joins TRBV5-1 to TRBJ2-1; D is perhaps TRBD2 (6 bases). This CDR3 region has 15 residues. The germline V gene encodes CDR1 SGHRS and CDR2 YFSETQ. With 6 bases removed from V and 9 bases from J, the gap between germline ends came to 22 bases. CDR3 coding DNA: TGCGCCAGCATCAGATCAGGGACTCCCTGGGTTGAGCAGTTCTTC. It is translated as CASIRSGTPWVEQFF. Full variable domain (remainder filled in from reference TRBV5-1 and TRBJ2-1): KAGVTQTPRYLIKTRGQQVTLSCSPISGHRSVSWYQQTPGQGLQFLFEYFSETQRNKGNFPGRFSGRQFSNSRSEMNVSTLELGDSALYLCASIRSGTPWVEQFFGPGTRLTVL.

This chain links TRBV7-9 with TRBJ2-3; 7 positions agree with TRBD2. V was pared by 5 bases and J by 4 bases, with 9 bases of the junction left unmatched. CDR1 is SEHNR and CDR2 is FQNEAQ in the germline V gene (reference sequence). This CDR3 region has 15 residues. CDR3 sequence: CASSRGLPSADTQYF. CDR3 sequence (DNA): TGTGCCAGCAGCCGGGGACTACCGTCCGCAGATACGCAGTATTTT.

CDR3 sequence: CASSREGSGNTIYF. DNA for the CDR3: TGCGCCAGCAGCAGGGAGGGCTCTGGAAACACCATATATTTT. This chain joins TRBV5-1 and TRBJ1-3; no firm D call. Germline lookup yields CDR1 SGHRS and CDR2 YFSETQ. Trimming cost V 4 bases and J 0 bases, with 8 bases left between them. CDR3 size: 14 residues. The variable domain in full, completed from reference TRBV5-1 and TRBJ1-3, reads KAGVTQTPRYLIKTRGQQVTLSCSPISGHRSVSWYQQTPGQGLQFLFEYFSETQRNKGNFPGRFSGRQFSNSRSEMNVSTLELGDSALYLCASSREGSGNTIYFGEGSWLTVV.

The rearrangement uses TRBV28 and TRBJ1-1, with a possible D match to TRBD1 (5 bases). CDR3 size: 16 residues. Per the germline V gene, CDR1 is MDHEN and CDR2 is SYDVKM. The V gene lost 5 bases and the J gene lost 10 bases, with 26 bases spanning the gap. The CDR3 here is CASSPSWGGLSMRAFF. CDR3 DNA sequence: TGTGCCAGCAGTCCCTCCTGGGGGGGTCTTTCCATGAGAGCTTTCTTT.

In its sample, this clone was seen once. The chain is built from TRBV10-3 and TRBJ2-1; 7 bases align to TRBD1. The germline V gene encodes CDR1 ENHRY and CDR2 SYGVKD. Trimming removed 3 bases from V and 8 bases from J; junction bases left unmatched: 19. The CDR3 has 18 residues. DNA for the CDR3: TGTGCCATCAGTGATTATTATTCCGGAGAGGGGGCGGGCGATGAGCAGTTCTTC. Protein sequence: CAISDYYSGEGAGDEQFF.

Points on this clone: At one of its ends the junction is not consistent with the germline gene, which may arise from a read error. The V and J genes are TRBV30 and TRBJ2-5; 7 nucleotides agree with TRBD2. Germline CDR1 is GTSNPN and CDR2 is SVGIG (reference sequence). There are 12 residues in the CDR3. CDR3 sequence reads: CAWSVNLRGWDF. For the CDR3, the DNA is TGTGCCTGGAGTGTAAATTTGCGGGGGTGGGACTTC.

CDR3 sequence (DNA): TGTGCCAGCAGCGTAGGCGGGAGGCTGGTGGAGACCCAGTACTTC. Translated: CASSVGGRLVETQYF. The genes are TRBV9 and TRBJ2-5, with TRBD2 matching over 8 bases. The CDR3 extends over 15 amino acids. V was pared by 0 bases and J by 5 bases, with 6 bases of the junction left unmatched. Germline V gene lookup returns CDR1 SGDLS and CDR2 YYNGEE.

This chain connects TRBV3-1 (or the pseudogene TRBV3-2) to TRBJ1-6, with D unresolved. V lost 0 bases and J lost 10, with 4 bases in between. The germline V gene encodes CDR1 LGHDT and CDR2 YNNKEL (reference sequence). CDR3 length: 12 amino acids. The CDR3 loop is CASSQDISPLHF. Written as DNA, the CDR3 is TGTGCCAGCAGCCAAGACATCTCACCCCTCCACTTT.

This chain joins TRBV28 and TRBJ2-7; no reliable D call. CDR1 and CDR2 from the germline V gene are MDHEN and SYDVKM. The CDR3 runs 11 residues. V dropped 3 bases and J dropped 3 bases, with 3 bases sitting between them. The CDR3 sequence: CASSFLYEQYF. The CDR3 nucleotides read TGTGCCAGCAGTTTCCTCTACGAGCAGTACTTC.

The J gene is TRBJ2-1, the V gene TRBV5-1, with D tentatively TRBD1 (6 bases). The CDR3 is 14 residues long. V lost 1 base to trimming and J lost 4 bases, with 9 bases between them. The germline V gene has CDR1 SGHRS and CDR2 YFSETQ. In nucleotides, the CDR3 is TGCGCCAGCAGCTTGCCAGGACAGTACAATGAGCAGTTCTTC. Its translation: CASSLPGQYNEQFF.

The chain couples TRBV19 to TRBJ2-3; 10 positions agree with TRBD2. V shed 5 bases and J 1 base; nucleotides not matched to a gene: 3. The CDR3 loop spans 15 amino acids. CDR1 and CDR2 (germline): LNHDA, SQIVND (reference sequence). CDR3 in DNA: TGTGCCAGTAGTCAAGGGACTAGCGGCACAGATACGCAGTATTTT. It codes for CASSQGTSGTDTQYF.

The chain links TRBV12-3 or TRBV12-4 to TRBJ1-1, with D possibly matching TRBD1 (6 bases). The CDR3 is made up of 13 amino acids. Deletions cut 2 bases from V and 11 bases from J, with 15 bases between. CDR3 nucleotide sequence: TGTGCCAGCAGTTTATCAGGGGAAACTCTCGCTTTCTTT. Encoded protein: CASSLSGETLAFF.

Notes on this clone: Within the sample, other DNA sequences also encode this same CDR3. This chain connects TRBV7-2 to TRBJ1-1, with 7 positions matching TRBD1. V shed 5 bases and J 1 base; nucleotides not matched to a gene: 4. CDR1 SGHTA and CDR2 FQGNSA come from the germline V gene. This CDR3 region has 14 residues. The CDR3: CASSLGQTNTEAFF. The CDR3 DNA is TGTGCCAGCAGCCTGGGACAGACGAACACTGAAGCTTTCTTT. The whole variable domain, filled in from reference TRBV7-2 and TRBJ1-1, reads GAGVSQSPSNKVTEKGKDVELRCDPISGHTALYWYRQSLGQGLEFLIYFQGNSAPDKSGLPSDRFSAERTGGSVSTLTIQRTQQEDSAVYLCASSLGQTNTEAFFGQGTRLTVV.

The CDR3: CASSKLAGLNEQFF. In DNA, the CDR3 is TGTGCCAGCAGCAAACTAGCGGGACTTAATGAGCAGTTCTTC. The chain uses TRBV21-1 and TRBJ2-1; TRBD2 is the table's D call and was not checked against the DNA. TRBV21-1 is given as a pseudogene. This CDR3 has 14 residues.

J is TRBJ1-4 and V is TRBV7-9; the D is unclear. In germline, CDR1 is SEHNR, CDR2 FQNEAQ (reference sequence). V lost 4 bases and J 8 bases, leaving 14 bases between the germline ends. The CDR3 extends over 14 amino acids. The CDR3 protein is CASSSRRDEEKLFF. For the CDR3, the DNA is TGTGCCAGCAGCTCCCGGAGGGATGAAGAAAAACTGTTTTTT.

The V call is TRBV4-2, the J call TRBJ1-2, with D uncertain. The germline V gene encodes CDR1 LGHNA and CDR2 YNFKEQ. This CDR3 has 13 residues. Trimming shortened V by 4 bases and J by 5 bases, and 11 bases separated the two germline ends. In DNA form, the CDR3 reads TGTGCCAGCAGCCCTATCGAGTCATATGGCTACACCTTC. It codes for CASSPIESYGYTF.

This sequence joins TRBV5-6 and TRBJ2-2; the match to TRBD1 covers 9 bases. V lost 4 bases and J lost 4; bases outside the gene matches: 8. This CDR3 has 16 amino acids. Germline assignment: CDR1 SGHDT and CDR2 YYEEEE. The CDR3 loop is CASSLRDRVGTGELFF. CDR3 bases: TGTGCCAGCAGCCTCCGGGACAGGGTGGGCACCGGGGAGCTGTTTTTT.

V usage is TRBV24-1 and J usage is TRBJ2-1, with D perhaps TRBD2 (5 bases). Trimming took 9 bases from V and 4 from J, leaving 9 bases between them. This CDR3 comprises 12 residues. CDR1 is KGHDR and CDR2 is SFDVKD in the germline V gene. The CDR3 bases are TGTGCCACCGCTGGGAGTTACAATGAGCAGTTCTTC. Protein sequence: CATAGSYNEQFF.

The J gene is TRBJ2-3, the V gene TRBV6-2 or TRBV6-3, with TRBD2 matching 11 bases. This CDR3 has 18 residues. J gave up 2 bases and V 5 bases, and 12 bases lay outside the gene matches. CDR1 and CDR2 (germline): MNHEY, SVGEGT. This chain's CDR3 is CASSPGTSGFLFTDTQYF. The CDR3 DNA reads TGTGCCAGCAGTCCCGGGACTAGCGGCTTCTTATTCACAGATACGCAGTATTTT.

The chain couples TRBV5-1 to TRBJ1-4, with 7 bases matching TRBD1. Germline values: CDR1 SGHRS, CDR2 YFSETQ. This CDR3 spans 15 amino acids. The V and J ends lost 1 base and 4 bases, in that order; junction bases with no gene match: 4. CDR3 region: CASSLSGQDNEKLFF. The CDR3 coding sequence is TGCGCCAGCAGCTTGAGCGGACAGGATAATGAAAAACTGTTTTTT. Combining the CDR3 with reference TRBV5-1 and TRBJ1-4 gives the whole variable domain KAGVTQTPRYLIKTRGQQVTLSCSPISGHRSVSWYQQTPGQGLQFLFEYFSETQRNKGNFPGRFSGRQFSNSRSEMNVSTLELGDSALYLCASSLSGQDNEKLFFGSGTQLSVL.

This rearrangement joins TRBV28 to TRBJ2-3; the match to TRBD1 covers 7 bases. This CDR3 contains 17 residues. In germline, CDR1 is MDHEN, CDR2 SYDVKM. Trimming at V came to 2 bases and at J to 2 bases, leaving 10 bases not matched to a gene. Here the CDR3 DNA reads TGTGCCAGCAGTTTACCGACTACAGGGGTCCACACAGATACGCAGTATTTT. Protein product: CASSLPTTGVHTDTQYF.

In its sample, this clone was seen once. V usage is TRBV7-3 and J usage is TRBJ1-1, with TRBD1 identical over 8 bases. J lost 5 bases, V lost 5 bases, and 7 bases had no gene match. The length of the CDR3 is 14 residues. Germline values: CDR1 SGHTA, CDR2 FQGTGA. CDR3: CASSKTTGDTEAFF. CDR3 DNA sequence: TGTGCCAGCAGCAAGACGACAGGGGATACTGAAGCTTTCTTT.